This entry lists 21 T cell receptor beta chains sequenced from one sample in a study of blood T cell repertoires in COVID-19. TCRdb's copy holds only in-frame clones and misses some; the assay was immunoSEQ multiplex PCR. The sample has 350,000 to 450,000 clones; around four fifths are singletons. The specimen was PBMCs or T cells enriched from blood (not recorded which). Receptors were obtained from a woman in her forties or fifties who had recovered from COVID-19.

The chain uses TRBV7-2 and TRBJ1-1, with a tentative D call TRBD1 (6 bases). Between the trimmed V and J ends, which lost 4 bases and 1 base, there was a span of 10 bases. Germline values: CDR1 SGHTA, CDR2 FQGNSA. The CDR3 loop spans 14 amino acids. Here the CDR3 reads CASSSQGGNTEAFF. The DNA for the CDR3 is TGTGCCAGCAGCTCACAGGGTGGGAACACTGAAGCTTTCTTT.

The chain has TRBV7-2 and TRBJ1-3, with a possible D match to TRBD1 (5 bases). The CDR3 runs 16 residues. CDR1 is SGHTA, CDR2 FQGNSA, per germline. The V end lost 1 base, the J end lost 2 bases, and 12 bases lay between the germline ends. Here the CDR3 reads CASSLVGGLTGNTIYF. CDR3 DNA sequence: TGTGCCAGCAGCTTAGTTGGGGGGTTGACTGGAAACACCATATATTTT.

V usage is TRBV5-4 and J usage is TRBJ2-2; a possible D gene is TRBD1 (5 bases). Per the germline V gene, CDR1 is SGHNT and CDR2 is YYREEE (reference sequence). Trimming shortened V by 4 bases and J by 2 bases, and 9 bases separated the two germline ends. This CDR3 comprises 14 residues. The CDR3 DNA follows: TGTGCCAGCAGCCCCGGACAAAACACCGGGGAGCTGTTTTTT. Protein: CASSPGQNTGELFF.

V is TRBV7-2 and J is TRBJ1-5; D possibly corresponds to TRBD1 (6 bases). Per germline, CDR1 SGHTA and CDR2 FQGNSA. V was pared by 0 bases and J by 7 bases, with 13 bases between. This CDR3 is built from 15 residues. CDR3 loop: CASSLAGHHGQPQHF. DNA for the CDR3: TGTGCCAGCAGCTTAGCGGGACATCACGGGCAGCCCCAGCATTTT.

J is TRBJ1-4 and V is TRBV19; D is unresolved. The V gene's germline CDR1 is LNHDA and CDR2 SQIVND (reference sequence). This CDR3 has 15 residues. Trimming stripped 3 bases from V and 5 bases from J, with 13 bases between. The CDR3: CASSILGLRNEKLFF. In DNA form, the CDR3 reads TGTGCCAGTAGTATTCTAGGTTTAAGGAATGAAAAACTGTTTTTT.

This chain connects TRBV19 to TRBJ2-3; 9 positions match TRBD2. CDR1 is LNHDA and CDR2 is SQIVND in the germline V gene (reference sequence). Trimming took 11 bases from V and 3 from J; bases not matched to a gene: 12. The CDR3 sequence is 15 residues long. The CDR3: CAGDAGGTVTDTQYF. The DNA of the CDR3 is TGTGCCGGGGATGCGGGGGGGACGGTAACAGATACGCAGTATTTT.

The chain joins TRBV9 to TRBJ1-4, with unresolved D. This CDR3 has 15 amino acids. Trimming shortened V by 0 bases and J by 7 bases, and 13 bases separated the two germline ends. Germline V gene data show CDR1 as SGDLS and CDR2 as YYNGEE. CDR3 nucleotides: TGTGCCAGCAGCGTAGCCCCCAGGTCCGGTGAAAAACTGTTTTTT. Its translation: CASSVAPRSGEKLFF.

This clone was detected many times. This chain joins TRBV28 and TRBJ2-1; D remains unclear. The CDR3 extends over 18 amino acids. The germline CDR1 and CDR2 sequences are MDHEN and SYDVKM. V lost 2 bases, J lost 4 bases, and 21 bases lay in between. The CDR3 region is CASSLVSLTPTLYNEQFF. As DNA, the CDR3 is TGTGCCAGCAGTTTAGTCAGCCTGACACCAACTTTATACAATGAGCAGTTCTTC.

The CDR3 here is CASSPFTVPNTGYTF. CDR3 bases: TGTGCCAGCAGCCCATTCACAGTACCCAATACTGGCTACACCTTC. The chain carries TRBV7-8 and TRBJ1-2; D is unresolved. This CDR3 contains 15 residues. Germline CDR1 SGHVS, CDR2 FQNEAQ. V lost 5 bases to trimming and J lost 7 bases, with 20 bases between them.

The CDR3 DNA reads TGTGCCAGCACCCTCGGGGTCCAAGGCTTTCGTGGCTACACCTTC. It yields the protein CASTLGVQGFRGYTF. This chain uses TRBV27 with TRBJ1-2; no clear D gene. The germline gives CDR1 MNHEY, CDR2 SMNVEV (reference sequence). The V end lost 7 bases, the J end lost 7 bases, and 22 bases lay between the germline ends. The CDR3 is 15 amino acids.

V and J are TRBV3-1 (or the pseudogene TRBV3-2) and TRBJ2-1; 8 nucleotides match TRBD2. Germline V gene lookup returns CDR1 LGHDT and CDR2 YNNKEL (reference sequence). J was trimmed by 3 bases and V by 4 bases; bases with no gene match: 8. The CDR3 has 16 residues. CDR3 residues: CASSPGGGAGYNEQFF. The CDR3 bases are TGTGCCAGCAGCCCGGGAGGGGGGGCCGGCTACAATGAGCAGTTCTTC.

This chain's CDR3 is CASSTSWQGNYITEAFF. The CDR3 DNA is TGTGCCAGTAGTACTAGTTGGCAGGGGAATTATATAACTGAAGCTTTCTTT. The chain couples TRBV19 to TRBJ1-1; TRBD1 might be the D (6 bases). Between the trimmed V and J ends, which lost 4 bases and 5 bases, there was a span of 23 bases. From germline, CDR1 is LNHDA and CDR2 SQIVND (reference sequence). CDR3 length: 17 amino acids.

The V call is TRBV21-1, the J call TRBJ1-2; the table's D call TRBD1 went unverified against the DNA. TRBV21-1 is shown as a pseudogene. CDR3 length equals 10 residues. The chain's CDR3 is CASRGQCYTF. The CDR3 DNA sequence: TGTGCCAGCAGGGGGCAGTGCTACACCTTC.

The chain employs TRBV29-1 and TRBJ1-2, with 7 bases fitting TRBD1. CDR1 and CDR2 (germline): SQVTM, ANQGSEA. The CDR3 has 16 amino acids. The ends lost 7 bases at V and 7 bases at J; junction bases unmatched: 21. The CDR3 DNA sequence: TGCAGCGCCCAACGTAGTGCGGGACAGACCTTCGGTGGCTACACCTTC. It codes for CSAQRSAGQTFGGYTF.

This chain uses TRBV20-1 with TRBJ1-5; no definite D call. V lost 3 bases and J lost 3, with 12 bases in between. CDR3 length equals 14 residues. Germline assignment: CDR1 DFQATT and CDR2 SNEGSKA (reference sequence). The DNA of the CDR3 is TGCAGTGCTAGTGCCGGGAGCCCCAATCAGCCCCAGCATTTT. As protein: CSASAGSPNQPQHF.

The rearrangement links TRBV28 to TRBJ1-1; TRBD1 matches at 7 bases. The germline gives CDR1 MDHEN, CDR2 SYDVKM. Unmatched junction bases numbered 4, after V lost 2 bases and J lost 10 bases. The CDR3 spans 12 residues. The DNA of the CDR3 is TGTGCCAGCAGTTTAATTGCAGGGGGAGCTTTCTTT. Amino acids: CASSLIAGGAFF.

The CDR3 sequence: CASRGPGHTEAFF. Here the CDR3 DNA reads TGTGCCAGTAGGGGTCCAGGGCACACTGAAGCTTTCTTT. The chain carries TRBV12-3 or TRBV12-4 and TRBJ1-1; D possibly corresponds to TRBD1 (5 bases). Trimming removed 9 bases from V and 3 bases from J, with 14 bases in between. There are 13 residues in the CDR3.

CDR3 bases: TGCGCCAGCAGCCCCGGGACATCACAAGAGACCCAGTACTTC. It translates to CASSPGTSQETQYF. V usage is TRBV5-1 and J usage is TRBJ2-5; possible D gene TRBD1, 6 bases. Germline CDR1 and CDR2: SGHRS and YFSETQ. The V end was cut by 4 bases, the J end by 2 bases, with 12 bases between. The CDR3 is 14 amino acids.

The rearrangement links TRBV7-9 to TRBJ1-4; 7 nucleotides agree with TRBD1. The CDR3 loop spans 17 amino acids. The V gene's germline CDR1 is SEHNR and CDR2 FQNEAQ (reference sequence). J gave up 0 bases and V 3 bases, and 7 bases lay outside the gene matches. In DNA, the CDR3 is TGTGCCAGCAGCTTTCCCGGACAGGACGCAACTAATGAAAAACTGTTTTTT. It codes for CASSFPGQDATNEKLFF.

This clone came up a few times. The chain uses TRBV3-1 (or the pseudogene TRBV3-2) and TRBJ1-2; no clear D. The CDR3 has 12 amino acids. Germline V CDR1 and CDR2: LGHDT, YNNKEL (reference sequence). V was trimmed by 4 bases and J by 3 bases, leaving 6 bases between them. The chain's CDR3 is CASSPGDYGYTF. The DNA for the CDR3 is TGTGCCAGCAGCCCCGGGGACTATGGCTACACCTTC.

The J gene is TRBJ2-3, the V gene TRBV9; D perhaps matches TRBD2 (5 bases). The CDR3 loop spans 16 amino acids. V shed 4 bases and J shed 4 bases, with 19 bases lying between them. CDR1 and CDR2 from the germline V gene are SGDLS and YYNGEE. Written as DNA, the CDR3 is TGTGCCAGCAGCCGCCAACCCGGGGTCGAATCAGATACGCAGTATTTT. Translation: CASSRQPGVESDTQYF.